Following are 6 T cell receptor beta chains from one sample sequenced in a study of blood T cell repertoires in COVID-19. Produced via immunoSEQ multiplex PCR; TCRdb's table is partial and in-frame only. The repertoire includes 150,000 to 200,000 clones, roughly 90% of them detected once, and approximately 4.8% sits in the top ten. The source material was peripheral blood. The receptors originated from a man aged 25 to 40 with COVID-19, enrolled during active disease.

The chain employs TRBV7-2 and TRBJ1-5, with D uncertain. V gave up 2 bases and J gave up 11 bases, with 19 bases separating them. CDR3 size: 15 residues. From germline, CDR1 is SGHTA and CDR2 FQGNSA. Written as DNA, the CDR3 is TGTGCCAGCAGCTTAACCCGGGAAGGCCTCTCGTCCCAGCATTTT. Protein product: CASSLTREGLSSQHF.

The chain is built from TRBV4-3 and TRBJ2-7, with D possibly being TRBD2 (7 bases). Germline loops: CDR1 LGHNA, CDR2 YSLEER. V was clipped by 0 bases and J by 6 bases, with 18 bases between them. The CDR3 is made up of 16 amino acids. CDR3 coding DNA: TGCGCCAGCAGCCAAGAAGTTCTAAGAGGGGGGGCCGAGCAGTACTTC. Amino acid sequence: CASSQEVLRGGAEQYF.

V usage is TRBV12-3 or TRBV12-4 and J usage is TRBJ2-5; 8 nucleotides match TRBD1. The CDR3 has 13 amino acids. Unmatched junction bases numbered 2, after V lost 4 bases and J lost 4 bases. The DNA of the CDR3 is TGTGCCAGCAGTTGGACAGGGCCAGAGACCCAGTACTTC. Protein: CASSWTGPETQYF.

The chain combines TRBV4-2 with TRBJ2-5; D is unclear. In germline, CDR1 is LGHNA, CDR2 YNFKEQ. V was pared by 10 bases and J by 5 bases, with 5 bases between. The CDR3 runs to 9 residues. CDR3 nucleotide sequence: TGTGCCAACGGGGAGACCCAGTACTTC. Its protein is CANGETQYF.

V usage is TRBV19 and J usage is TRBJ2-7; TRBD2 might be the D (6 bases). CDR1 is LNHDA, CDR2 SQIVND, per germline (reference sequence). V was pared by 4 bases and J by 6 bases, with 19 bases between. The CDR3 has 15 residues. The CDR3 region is CASSKTRDFLSEQYF. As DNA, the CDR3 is TGTGCCAGTAGTAAGACCCGGGACTTCCTAAGCGAGCAGTACTTC.

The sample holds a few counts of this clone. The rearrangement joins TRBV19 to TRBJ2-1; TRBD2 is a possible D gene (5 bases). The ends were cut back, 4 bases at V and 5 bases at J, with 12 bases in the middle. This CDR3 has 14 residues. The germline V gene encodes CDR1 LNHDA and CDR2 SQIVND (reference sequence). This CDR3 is CASSRASSDNEQFF. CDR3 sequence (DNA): TGTGCCAGTAGTAGGGCTAGCTCTGACAATGAGCAGTTCTTC.